These 30 T cell receptor beta chains came from one sample sequenced in a study of blood T cell repertoires in COVID-19. Profiling relied on immunoSEQ multiplex PCR, and the TCRdb table lists in-frame clones only, not all of them. Counted here are roughly 68,000 clones, nearly 90% occurring once; the ten biggest clones make up 4.5% to 5%. Sequencing was done on a sample of peripheral blood. The receptors derive from a woman aged 50 to 60 with active COVID-19.

This clone was counted a few times. The gene calls are TRBV9 and TRBJ2-5; 11 bases line up with TRBD2. The CDR3 extends over 16 amino acids. CDR1 is SGDLS and CDR2 is YYNGEE in the germline V gene. With 4 bases clipped from V and 5 bases from J, the junction kept 10 bases outside the gene matches. The chain's CDR3 is CASSQDSGRGRETQYF. In DNA, the CDR3 is TGTGCCAGCAGCCAAGATAGCGGGAGGGGCCGGGAGACCCAGTACTTC.

The chain combines TRBV9 with TRBJ2-1, with D possibly being TRBD2 (6 bases). The CDR3 extends over 13 amino acids. Trimming left V 1 base short and J 9 bases short, with 11 bases between. Germline lookup yields CDR1 SGDLS and CDR2 YYNGEE. CDR3 loop: CASSVSKEGEQFF. In DNA, the CDR3 is TGTGCCAGCAGCGTATCTAAGGAGGGTGAGCAGTTCTTC.

The chain carries TRBV5-5 and TRBJ2-6; maybe TRBD2 (5 bases). Trimming took 2 bases from V and 2 from J, leaving 11 bases between them. Germline V gene data show CDR1 as SGHKS and CDR2 as YYEKEE (reference sequence). CDR3 length: 16 residues. CDR3 sequence reads: CASSFPGNAGANVLTF. CDR3 DNA: TGTGCCAGCAGCTTCCCCGGGAACGCTGGGGCCAACGTCCTGACTTTC.

The chain carries TRBV5-8 and TRBJ2-2; no firm D call. This CDR3 spans 17 amino acids. Deletions cut 4 bases from V and 2 bases from J, with 18 bases between. CDR1 SGHTS and CDR2 YDEGEE come from the germline V gene. CDR3 bases: TGTGCCAGCAGCCTCGCCCCCAGGCCTCTTAACACCGGGGAGCTGTTTTTT. Residues: CASSLAPRPLNTGELFF.

The chain carries TRBV9 and TRBJ2-3; D not resolved. V lost 0 bases, J lost 4 bases, and 6 bases lay in between. This CDR3 region has 13 residues. CDR1 and CDR2 (germline): SGDLS, YYNGEE. The CDR3 DNA follows: TGTGCCAGCAGCGTAGATGACTCAGATACGCAGTATTTT. It translates to CASSVDDSDTQYF.

The CDR3: CASSSGYTEAFF. The CDR3 nucleotides are TGTGCCAGCAGCTCCGGGTATACTGAAGCTTTCTTT. This chain links TRBV5-6 with TRBJ1-1; D unclear. The germline V gene has CDR1 SGHDT and CDR2 YYEEEE. The CDR3 runs 12 residues. V lost 3 bases to trimming and J lost 5 bases, with 8 bases between them.

This clone was recorded once. V and J are TRBV19 and TRBJ2-2, with D perhaps TRBD1 (5 bases). V was shortened by 4 bases and J by 1 base, with 7 bases between the two germline ends. Per the germline V gene, CDR1 is LNHDA and CDR2 is SQIVND (reference sequence). The CDR3 has 14 amino acids. The CDR3 nucleotides are TGTGCCAGTAGTACTACAGGGAACACCGGGGAGCTGTTTTTT. Its protein product is CASSTTGNTGELFF. Full variable domain (rest looked up from reference TRBV19 and TRBJ2-2): DGGITQSPKYLFRKEGQNVTLSCEQNLNHDAMYWYRQDPGQGLRLIYYSQIVNDFQKGDIAEGYSVSREKKESFPLTVTSAQKNPTAFYLCASSTTGNTGELFFGEGSRLTVL.

This clone has a single count. This chain uses TRBV7-8 with TRBJ2-7; 7 bases are a match to TRBD1. V lost 4 bases to trimming and J lost 6 bases; unmatched junction nucleotides: 9. Germline loops: CDR1 SGHVS, CDR2 FQNEAQ. This CDR3 is built from 14 residues. The CDR3 nucleotides are TGTGCCAGCAGCTCGGGACAGCAACCCCCCGAGCAGTACTTC. Translating gives CASSSGQQPPEQYF. Complete variable domain (other parts from reference TRBV7-8 and TRBJ2-7): GAGVSQSPRYKVAKRGQDVALRCDPISGHVSLFWYQQALGQGPEFLTYFQNEAQLDKSGLPSDRFFAERPEGSVSTLKIQRTQQEDSAVYLCASSSGQQPPEQYFGPGTRLTVT.

The table lists this clone with a count of one. V gene TRBV9 combines with J gene TRBJ2-1; TRBD2 agrees at 11 bases. Germline assignment: CDR1 SGDLS and CDR2 YYNGEE. The J segment lost 0 bases and the V segment lost 6 bases, leaving 2 bases of the junction unmatched. This CDR3 has 15 amino acids. The CDR3 nucleotides are TGTGCCAGCACCACTAGCGGGAGCTCCTACAATGAGCAGTTCTTC. It is translated as CASTTSGSSYNEQFF.

The rearrangement uses TRBV19 and TRBJ1-1; D not certain. From germline, CDR1 is LNHDA and CDR2 SQIVND (reference sequence). V lost 5 bases and J 1 base, leaving 17 bases between the germline ends. There are 16 residues in the CDR3. CDR3 sequence: CASSAGRRSRNTEAFF. For the CDR3, the DNA is TGTGCCAGTAGTGCCGGACGGAGGTCGAGGAACACTGAAGCTTTCTTT.

This rearrangement joins TRBV5-1 to TRBJ2-7; 9 nucleotides match TRBD1. CDR1 SGHRS and CDR2 YFSETQ come from the germline V gene. There are 16 residues in the CDR3. Trimming took 4 bases from V and 5 from J; bases not matched to a gene: 13. CDR3: CASSAGRDRVIHEQYF. As DNA, the CDR3 is TGCGCCAGCAGCGCGGGCCGGGACAGGGTGATTCACGAGCAGTACTTC.

This clone turned up a few times. The chain joins TRBV2 to TRBJ2-7, with a weak D call TRBD1 (5 bases). The V gene's germline CDR1 is SNHLY and CDR2 FYNNEI. The ends were cut back, 1 base at V and 4 bases at J, with 5 bases in the middle. CDR3 size: 12 residues. The CDR3 region is CASSEDRYEQYF. DNA for the CDR3: TGTGCCAGCAGTGAAGACAGGTACGAGCAGTACTTC.

The V call is TRBV7-6, the J call TRBJ2-1; TRBD2 matches 9 bases. The junction had 11 bases not matched to a gene; V was cut back by 1 base and J by 10 bases. CDR1 is SGHVS, CDR2 FNYEAQ, per germline. The CDR3 is 16 amino acids. The CDR3 loop is CASSLVPSSGVGEQFF. The CDR3 bases are TGTGCCAGCAGCTTAGTACCCTCTAGCGGGGTCGGCGAGCAGTTCTTC.

The chain combines TRBV5-1 with TRBJ2-2, with a tentative D call TRBD2 (6 bases). V lost 4 bases to trimming and J lost 5 bases, with 18 bases between them. Germline values: CDR1 SGHRS, CDR2 YFSETQ. The CDR3 spans 16 residues. Here the CDR3 reads CASSPGLDRGTGELFF. The CDR3 DNA follows: TGCGCCAGCAGCCCGGGACTGGACCGAGGGACCGGGGAGCTGTTTTTT.

This clone showed up just a few times. The sample contains more than one DNA sequence encoding this CDR3. The chain is built from TRBV20-1 and TRBJ2-7; D may be TRBD2 (5 bases). The CDR3 loop spans 11 amino acids. V was pared by 1 base and J by 5 bases, with 6 bases between. Looked up from germline, CDR1 is DFQATT and CDR2 is SNEGSKA (reference sequence). The CDR3 is CSARGGHEQYF. Here the CDR3 DNA reads TGCAGTGCTAGAGGCGGGCACGAGCAGTACTTC.

The chain has TRBV11-3 and TRBJ1-1; unclear D gene. Trimming left V 6 bases short and J 3 bases short, with 5 bases between. This CDR3 has 11 amino acids. Germline V gene data show CDR1 as SGHNT and CDR2 as YENEEA. CDR3 loop: CASRPDTEAFF. The CDR3 nucleotides read TGTGCCAGCAGACCGGACACTGAAGCTTTCTTT.

The chain recombines TRBV12-3 or TRBV12-4 with TRBJ2-7; D call uncertain. V was cut by 3 bases and J by 6 bases, with 12 bases left in between. The CDR3 runs 13 residues. The CDR3 region is CASSFSTSAEQYF. CDR3 in DNA: TGTGCCAGCAGTTTTTCAACTTCCGCCGAGCAGTACTTC.

This chain joins TRBV18 and TRBJ2-1, with TRBD1 matching 9 bases. CDR3 length: 16 amino acids. The trim removed 6 bases at V and 8 bases at J, leaving 14 bases unmatched. Germline loops: CDR1 KGHSH, CDR2 LQKENI. CDR3 nucleotides: TGTGCCAGCTCGTTCAACCGGGACAGGGCCCCCCATGAGCAGTTCTTC. Amino acids: CASSFNRDRAPHEQFF. Supplemented by reference TRBV18 and TRBJ2-1, the full variable domain reads NAGVMQNPRHLVRRRGQEARLRCSPMKGHSHVYWYRQLPEEGLKFMVYLQKENIIDESGMPKERFSAEFPKEGPSILRIQQVVRGDSAAYFCASSFNRDRAPHEQFFGPGTRLTVL.

The chain combines TRBV28 with TRBJ2-6, with 7 bases aligning to TRBD1. CDR1 and CDR2 (germline): MDHEN, SYDVKM. CDR3 length equals 19 residues. V lost 8 bases, J lost 0 bases, and 16 bases stayed unmatched. DNA for the CDR3: TGTGCCAGCCCACCAACTCGGGGCAGGGGGATCTCTGGGGCCAACGTCCTGACTTTC. It yields the protein CASPPTRGRGISGANVLTF.

J is TRBJ1-2 and V is TRBV11-2, with 7 bases lining up with TRBD1. CDR1 and CDR2 from the germline V gene are SGHAT and FQNNGV. J gave up 0 bases and V 7 bases, and 5 bases lay outside the gene matches. This CDR3 region has 14 residues. This CDR3 is CASTGDRANYGYTF. CDR3 DNA sequence: TGTGCCAGCACCGGGGACAGAGCTAACTATGGCTACACCTTC. Full variable domain (outside the CDR3, taken from reference TRBV11-2 and TRBJ1-2): EAGVAQSPRYKIIEKRQSVAFWCNPISGHATLYWYQQILGQGPKLLIQFQNNGVVDDSQLPKDRFSAERLKGVDSTLKIQPAKLEDSAVYLCASTGDRANYGYTFGSGTRLTVV.

The chain uses TRBV5-4 and TRBJ2-1; possibly TRBD2 for D (5 bases). Germline lookup yields CDR1 SGHNT and CDR2 YYREEE (reference sequence). This CDR3 spans 15 amino acids. Deletions cut 0 bases from V and 5 bases from J, with 12 bases between. The CDR3 spells CASSLGLALNNEQFF. CDR3 DNA sequence: TGTGCCAGCAGCTTGGGTCTAGCCCTAAACAATGAGCAGTTCTTC.

The J gene is TRBJ2-7, the V gene TRBV7-6; 10 bases map to TRBD1. The CDR3 sequence is 14 residues long. Unmatched junction bases numbered 8, after V lost 5 bases and J lost 7 bases. Germline V gene lookup returns CDR1 SGHVS and CDR2 FNYEAQ. Written as DNA, the CDR3 is TGTGCCAGCAGCGCGGGACAGGGGATAGGGGAGCAGTACTTC. It specifies CASSAGQGIGEQYF.

The chain couples TRBV7-3 to TRBJ2-5; 9 positions agree with TRBD2. This CDR3 has 14 amino acids. CDR1 and CDR2 (germline): SGHTA, FQGTGA. Trimming cost V 5 bases and J 2 bases; bases outside gene matches: 3. This chain's CDR3 is CASSLTSGQETQYF. CDR3 in DNA: TGTGCCAGCAGCCTGACTAGCGGACAAGAGACCCAGTACTTC.

J is TRBJ2-1 and V is TRBV10-3; 9 nucleotides match TRBD2. The CDR3 is 14 amino acids. CDR1 and CDR2 from the germline V gene are ENHRY and SYGVKD. V lost 8 bases to trimming and J lost 7 bases; unmatched junction nucleotides: 9. The CDR3 sequence is CAIGRREGWNEQFF. DNA for the CDR3: TGTGCCATCGGAAGGCGGGAGGGGTGGAATGAGCAGTTCTTC.

The V call is TRBV6-5, the J call TRBJ1-2; the D gene is possibly TRBD1 (6 bases). Trimming took off 2 bases at V and 8 bases at J, with 12 bases between the two ends. The CDR3 is 13 amino acids. Germline CDR1 is MNHEY and CDR2 is SVGAGI. The CDR3 sequence: CASSYGQKRGYTF. The CDR3 coding sequence is TGTGCCAGCAGTTACGGACAGAAACGCGGCTACACCTTC.

This clone was observed a few times. The rearrangement uses TRBV29-1 and TRBJ2-7; D perhaps matches TRBD1 (5 bases). Looked up from germline, CDR1 is SQVTM and CDR2 is ANQGSEA. The CDR3 extends over 12 amino acids. Between the trimmed V and J ends, which lost 5 bases and 2 bases, there was a span of 10 bases. CDR3 in amino acids: CSVRTPAYEQYF. CDR3 DNA sequence: TGCAGCGTTCGGACACCCGCCTACGAGCAGTACTTC.

J is TRBJ2-7 and V is TRBV30; 13 nucleotides line up with TRBD2. Looked up from germline, CDR1 is GTSNPN and CDR2 is SVGIG (reference sequence). J was trimmed by 1 base and V by 2 bases; bases with no gene match: 2. The CDR3 runs 15 residues. CDR3 DNA: TGTGCCTGGAGTCCGGGACTAGCGGGGTCCTACGAGCAGTACTTC. It specifies CAWSPGLAGSYEQYF.

This clone was seen a handful of times. The rearrangement joins TRBV10-1 to TRBJ2-7, with TRBD2 matching over 8 bases. V lost 5 bases, J lost 4 bases, and 7 bases stayed unmatched. This CDR3 contains 14 residues. Looked up from germline, CDR1 is WNHNN and CDR2 is SYGVQD (reference sequence). The CDR3, as DNA: TGCGCCAGCAGTAGCGGGAGTTCCTTTTACGAGCAGTACTTC. Translating it yields CASSSGSSFYEQYF.

The table lists this clone with a count of one. V gene TRBV10-2 combines with J gene TRBJ1-4; 9 nucleotides agree with TRBD1. The CDR3 contains 15 residues. Germline CDR1 reads WSHSY; CDR2 reads SAAADI. The trim removed 7 bases at V and 8 bases at J, leaving 11 bases unmatched. The CDR3 region is CASMSVTGGREKLFF. CDR3 bases: TGCGCCAGCATGAGCGTGACAGGGGGAAGGGAAAAACTGTTTTTT.

The CDR3: CASSVASGYEQYF. The CDR3 DNA follows: TGCGCCAGCAGCGTGGCTAGCGGGTACGAGCAGTACTTC. The rearrangement joins TRBV5-1 to TRBJ2-7; 8 bases line up with TRBD2. The junction had 4 bases not matched to a gene; V was cut back by 4 bases and J by 4 bases. The CDR3 is made up of 13 amino acids. The germline CDR1 and CDR2 sequences are SGHRS and YFSETQ.